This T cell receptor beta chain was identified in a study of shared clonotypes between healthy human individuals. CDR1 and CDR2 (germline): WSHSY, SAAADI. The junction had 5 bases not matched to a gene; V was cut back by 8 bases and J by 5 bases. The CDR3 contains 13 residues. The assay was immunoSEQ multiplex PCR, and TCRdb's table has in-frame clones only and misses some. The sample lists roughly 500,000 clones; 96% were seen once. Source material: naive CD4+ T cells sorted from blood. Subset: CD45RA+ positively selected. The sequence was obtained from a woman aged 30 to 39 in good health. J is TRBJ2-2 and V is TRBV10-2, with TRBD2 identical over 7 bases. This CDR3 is CASGVSGTGELFF. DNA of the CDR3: TGCGCCAGCGGGGTTAGCGGGACCGGGGAGCTGTTTTTT.